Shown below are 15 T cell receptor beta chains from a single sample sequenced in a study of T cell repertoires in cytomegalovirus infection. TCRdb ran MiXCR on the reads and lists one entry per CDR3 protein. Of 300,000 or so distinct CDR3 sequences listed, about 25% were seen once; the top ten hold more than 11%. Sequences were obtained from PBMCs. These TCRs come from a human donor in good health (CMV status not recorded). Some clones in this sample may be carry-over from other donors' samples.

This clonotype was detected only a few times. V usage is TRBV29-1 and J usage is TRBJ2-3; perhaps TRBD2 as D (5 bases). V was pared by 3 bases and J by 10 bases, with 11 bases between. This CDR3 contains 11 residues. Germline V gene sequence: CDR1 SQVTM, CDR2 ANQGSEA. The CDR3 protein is CSVDRGAAQYF. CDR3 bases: TGCAGCGTTGACCGAGGAGCGGCGCAGTATTTT.

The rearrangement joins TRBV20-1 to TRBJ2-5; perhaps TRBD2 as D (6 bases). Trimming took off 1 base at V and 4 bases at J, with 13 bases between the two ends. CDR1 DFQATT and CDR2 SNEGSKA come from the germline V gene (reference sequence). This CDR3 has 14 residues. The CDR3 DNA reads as TGCAGTGCTAGAGCATTCGGGAGAGGAGAGACCCAGTACTTC. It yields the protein CSARAFGRGETQYF.

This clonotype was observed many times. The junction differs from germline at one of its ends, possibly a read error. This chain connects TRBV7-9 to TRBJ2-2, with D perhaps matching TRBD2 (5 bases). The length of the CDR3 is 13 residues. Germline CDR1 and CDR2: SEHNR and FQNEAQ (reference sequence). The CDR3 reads CATSGGFTGELFF. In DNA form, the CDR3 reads TGTGCCACCAGCGGTGGTTTCACCGGGGAGCTGTTTTTT.

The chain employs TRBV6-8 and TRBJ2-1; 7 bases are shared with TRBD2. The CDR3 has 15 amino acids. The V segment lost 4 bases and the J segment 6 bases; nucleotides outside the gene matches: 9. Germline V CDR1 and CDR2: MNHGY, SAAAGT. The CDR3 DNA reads TGTGCCAGCAGTTCCCCGCGGGGGTTTGGCAATGAGCAGTTCTTC. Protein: CASSSPRGFGNEQFF.

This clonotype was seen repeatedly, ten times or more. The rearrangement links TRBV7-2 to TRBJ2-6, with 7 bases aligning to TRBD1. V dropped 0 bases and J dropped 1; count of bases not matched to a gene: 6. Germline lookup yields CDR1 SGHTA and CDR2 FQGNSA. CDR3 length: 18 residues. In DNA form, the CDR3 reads TGTGCCAGCAGCTTAGCAGTGACAGGGTTATCTGGGGCCAACGTCCTGACTTTC. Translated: CASSLAVTGLSGANVLTF.

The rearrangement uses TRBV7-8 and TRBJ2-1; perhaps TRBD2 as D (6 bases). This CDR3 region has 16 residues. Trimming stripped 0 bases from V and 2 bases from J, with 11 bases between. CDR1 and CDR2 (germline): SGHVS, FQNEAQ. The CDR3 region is CASSLAGGVAYNEQFF. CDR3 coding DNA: TGTGCCAGCAGCTTAGCCGGGGGAGTCGCCTACAATGAGCAGTTCTTC.

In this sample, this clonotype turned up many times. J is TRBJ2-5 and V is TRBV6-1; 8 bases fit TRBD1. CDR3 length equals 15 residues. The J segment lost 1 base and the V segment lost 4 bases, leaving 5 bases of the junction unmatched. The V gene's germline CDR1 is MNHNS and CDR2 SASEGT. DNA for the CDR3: TGTGCCAGCAGTGCCGACAGGGGATCCCAAGAGACCCAGTACTTC. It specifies CASSADRGSQETQYF.

The CDR3 reads CARTGGQGETQYF. The CDR3 coding sequence is TGTGCCAGAACAGGGGGCCAGGGAGAGACCCAGTACTTC. This sequence joins TRBV19 and TRBJ2-5, with 9 positions matching TRBD1. Germline V CDR1 and CDR2: LNHDA, SQIVND (reference sequence). Trimming at V came to 9 bases and at J to 4 bases, leaving 6 bases not matched to a gene. The CDR3 has 13 residues.

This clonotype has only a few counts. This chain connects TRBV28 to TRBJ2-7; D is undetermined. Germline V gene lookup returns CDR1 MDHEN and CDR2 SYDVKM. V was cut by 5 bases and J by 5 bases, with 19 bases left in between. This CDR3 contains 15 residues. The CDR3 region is CASSPPGPVGNEQYF. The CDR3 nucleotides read TGTGCCAGCAGTCCTCCGGGTCCGGTGGGGAACGAGCAGTACTTC.

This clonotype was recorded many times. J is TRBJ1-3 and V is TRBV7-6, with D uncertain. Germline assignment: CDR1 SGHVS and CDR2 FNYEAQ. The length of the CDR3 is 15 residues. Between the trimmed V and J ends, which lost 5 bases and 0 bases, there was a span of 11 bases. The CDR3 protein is CASSLQVDSGNTIYF. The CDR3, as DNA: TGTGCCAGCAGCCTCCAGGTCGACTCTGGAAACACCATATATTTT.

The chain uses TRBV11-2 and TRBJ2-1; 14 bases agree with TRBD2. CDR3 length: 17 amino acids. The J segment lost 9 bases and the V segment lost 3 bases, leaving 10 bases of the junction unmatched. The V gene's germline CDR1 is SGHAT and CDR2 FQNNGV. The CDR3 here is CASSFLTSGGALGEQFF. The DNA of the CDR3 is TGTGCCAGCAGCTTCCTGACTAGCGGGGGGGCCCTAGGTGAGCAGTTCTTC.

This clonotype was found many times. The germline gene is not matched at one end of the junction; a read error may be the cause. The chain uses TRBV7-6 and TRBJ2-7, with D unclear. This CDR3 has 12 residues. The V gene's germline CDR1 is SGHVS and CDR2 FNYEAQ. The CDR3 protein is CASSLDVGVPDF. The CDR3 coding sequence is TGTGCCAGCAGCTTAGATGTCGGAGTCCCTGATTTC.

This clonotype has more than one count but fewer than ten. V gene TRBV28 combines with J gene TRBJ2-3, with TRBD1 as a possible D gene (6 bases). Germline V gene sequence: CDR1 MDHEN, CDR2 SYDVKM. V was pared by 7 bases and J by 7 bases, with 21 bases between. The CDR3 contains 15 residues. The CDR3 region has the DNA TGTGCCAGCACCAAAAATTGGGACAACTGGAATACGCAGTATTTT. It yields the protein CASTKNWDNWNTQYF.

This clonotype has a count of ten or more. DNA of the CDR3: TGTGCCAGCAGCTTAACAGGGGTTCATCAGCCCCAGCATTTT. Translated, it gives CASSLTGVHQPQHF. The chain recombines TRBV7-2 with TRBJ1-5, with 7 bases aligning to TRBD1. Germline V gene sequence: CDR1 SGHTA, CDR2 FQGNSA. The CDR3 is made up of 14 amino acids. The V and J ends lost 2 bases and 5 bases, in that order; junction bases with no gene match: 3.

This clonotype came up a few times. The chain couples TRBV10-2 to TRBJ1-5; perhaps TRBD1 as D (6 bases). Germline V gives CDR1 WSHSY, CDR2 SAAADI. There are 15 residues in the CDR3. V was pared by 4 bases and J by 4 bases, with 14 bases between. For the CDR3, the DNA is TGCGCCAGCAGTGGGTACAGGGATCGAAATCAGCCCCAGCATTTT. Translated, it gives CASSGYRDRNQPQHF.